This T cell receptor beta chain was identified during a study of CD8 T cells in ankylosing spondylitis. Library preparation for TCR beta used quantitative 5'-RACE with molecular barcodes. TCRdb independently ran MiXCR on the 5' RACE reads; one entry per CDR3 protein. The sample gives approximately 540,000 distinct CDR3 sequences, over 9.5% of which show up once; about 6.5% is in the top ten. Germline V gene data show CDR1 as MNHEY and CDR2 as SMNVEV (reference sequence). The V segment lost 4 bases and the J segment 11 bases; nucleotides outside the gene matches: 3. The CDR3 is made up of 11 amino acids. A note on this clonotype: Its antigen is unknown.

Study-level points and caveats: A motif of eight highly homologous TCR beta variants was seen as apparently characteristic of ankylosing spondylitis blood. Reactive arthritis synovial fluid and blood were previously reported to contain some motif variants. Disease-linked clones bore a CD8+ phenotype, appearing relatively rarely in peripheral blood. Reportedly, significant enrichment of disease-linked clones occurred in matched ankylosing spondylitis synovial fluid.

Sequencing used blood, either unsorted or a sorted T cell fraction (not recorded which). The chain has TRBV27 and TRBJ1-1; TRBD1 agrees at 8 bases. This TCR was recovered from a male donor with ankylosing spondylitis. The CDR3 loop is CASSSQGEAFF. As DNA, the CDR3 is TGTGCCAGCAGTTCACAGGGGGAGGCTTTCTTT.